The sample holds a few counts of the clone carrying this TCR beta chain. This record comes from a study of T-cell reconstitution after alpha-beta-depleted transplantation in children. Losses at the gene ends were 0 bases for V and 8 bases for J; bases not matched to a gene: 6. Per the germline V gene, CDR1 is DFQATT and CDR2 is SNEGSKA (reference sequence). This CDR3 contains 14 residues. Preparation of the TCRbeta library involved a method that used unique molecular identifiers. A single record per CDR3 protein comes from TCRdb applying MiXCR to the PCR reads. The sample shows about 540,000 distinct CDR3 sequences, about 17% of them seen only once.

The V call is TRBV20-1, the J call TRBJ1-2, with 10 nucleotides matching TRBD1. Source: PBMCs from the stem cell graft donor, taken from the stem cell graft. This sequence was found in a human donor who donated a stem cell graft to a child with acute lymphoblastic leukemia. In nucleotides, the CDR3 is TGCAGTGCTAGAGAGTCGGGACAGGGGTACGGCTACACCTTC. This codes for CSARESGQGYGYTF.